The 8 T cell receptor beta chains presented below share a single source sample, sequenced in a study of OX40 agonist ivuxolimab in advanced cancers. Libraries were constructed by the immunoSEQ multiplex PCR assay. Held by TCRdb, this immuneACCESS table contains in-frame sequences only and omits some clones. Under half of the omission traces to an unresolved V gene where checked; the cause of the rest is unknown. The sample data list 80,000 or so clones, and around 85% of these were observed just once. The ten largest make up around 2.3% of the sample. The material sequenced was CD4+ or CD8+ T cells sorted from blood, taken in a trial of the OX40 agonist ivuxolimab. These receptors were taken from an adult with an advanced solid tumor such as melanoma, head and neck, liver or kidney cancer.

This clone was counted between two and nine times. The rearrangement links TRBV10-3 to TRBJ1-6; weak D call: TRBD1 (6 bases). Trimming removed 5 bases from V and 7 bases from J, with 15 bases in between. From germline, CDR1 is ENHRY and CDR2 SYGVKD. The CDR3 consists of 15 residues. CDR3 bases: TGTGCCATCAGTCCCGCCGGACAGAGGAATTCACCCCTCCACTTT. This codes for CAISPAGQRNSPLHF.

The chain couples TRBV5-1 to TRBJ2-2; 12 nucleotides align to TRBD1. Germline V gene sequence: CDR1 SGHRS, CDR2 YFSETQ. V shed 4 bases, J shed 5 bases, and the junction held 6 bases outside the gene matches. The CDR3 has 16 residues. The CDR3 protein is CASSRGQGASTGELFF. The CDR3 DNA reads TGCGCCAGCAGCAGGGGACAGGGGGCGTCTACCGGGGAGCTGTTTTTT.

The chain links TRBV6-1 to TRBJ2-5; TRBD1 agrees at 10 bases. Germline V gene sequence: CDR1 MNHNS, CDR2 SASEGT. The CDR3 loop spans 15 amino acids. The V and J ends lost 5 bases and 5 bases, in that order; junction bases with no gene match: 8. The CDR3 DNA sequence: TGTGCCAGCAGTCCCTTGACAGGGGGCCGGGAGACCCAGTACTTC. Amino acids: CASSPLTGGRETQYF.

This clone has a single count. The V call is TRBV9, the J call TRBJ2-5; D might be TRBD2 (5 bases). From germline, CDR1 is SGDLS and CDR2 YYNGEE. V gave up 0 bases and J gave up 3 bases, with 9 bases separating them. The CDR3 contains 14 residues. CDR3 nucleotide sequence: TGTGCCAGCAGCGTAGGATCGGGGAAAGAGACCCAGTACTTC. Translated, it gives CASSVGSGKETQYF.

This chain links TRBV9 with TRBJ2-5; D possibly corresponds to TRBD2 (6 bases). Germline V CDR1 and CDR2: SGDLS, YYNGEE. Trimming shortened V by 0 bases and J by 2 bases, and 8 bases separated the two germline ends. The CDR3 consists of 14 residues. In nucleotides, the CDR3 is TGTGCCAGCAGCGTAGACGCGGGGCAAGAGACCCAGTACTTC. Translated: CASSVDAGQETQYF.

This rearrangement joins TRBV27 to TRBJ2-5; possibly TRBD2 for D (8 bases). CDR3 length: 16 residues. V dropped 3 bases and J dropped 5 bases, with 19 bases sitting between them. Germline V gives CDR1 MNHEY, CDR2 SMNVEV (reference sequence). In nucleotides, the CDR3 is TGTGCCAGCAGTTTTGGCGGGGGGACAGTCTGGGAGACCCAGTACTTC. It yields the protein CASSFGGGTVWETQYF.

The CDR3 region is CASSLGWTGKEQYF. CDR3 sequence (DNA): TGCGCCAGCAGCTTGGGGTGGACAGGGAAAGAGCAGTACTTC. V and J are TRBV5-1 and TRBJ2-7; 8 bases are shared with TRBD1. The CDR3 is 14 amino acids. J gave up 7 bases and V 0 bases, and 6 bases lay outside the gene matches. The germline V gene encodes CDR1 SGHRS and CDR2 YFSETQ.

J is TRBJ2-3 and V is TRBV7-3; D ambiguous. The V gene's germline CDR1 is SGHTA and CDR2 FQGTGA. Trimming took 5 bases from V and 2 from J, leaving 8 bases between them. The CDR3 runs to 13 residues. The CDR3 nucleotides read TGTGCCAGCAGCCGCGCTCCCACAGATACGCAGTATTTT. It translates to CASSRAPTDTQYF.